Shown below are 3 T cell receptor beta chains from a single sample sequenced in a study of T cell responses to AZD1222 COVID-19 vaccine. Using immunoSEQ multiplex PCR, the repertoire was profiled, and TCRdb retains in-frame clones only, with some absent. The repertoire has around 99,000 clones, approximately 86% of them found once; the top ten carry 9.5% to 15%. The material sequenced was peripheral blood, taken on day 0 of MenACWY control vaccination. These receptors originate from an adult in good health.

The chain carries TRBV5-1 and TRBJ1-1; the match to TRBD1 covers 7 bases. J lost 1 base, V lost 2 bases, and 5 bases had no gene match. Germline V gene sequence: CDR1 SGHRS, CDR2 YFSETQ. This CDR3 has 15 residues. The CDR3 DNA reads as TGCGCCAGCAGCTTAACCGGGACAGCGAACACTGAAGCTTTCTTT. Translation gives CASSLTGTANTEAFF.

V and J are TRBV5-1 and TRBJ1-5, with TRBD1 identical over 8 bases. Trimming cost V 4 bases and J 7 bases; bases outside gene matches: 13. Germline V CDR1 and CDR2: SGHRS, YFSETQ. The CDR3 sequence is 16 residues long. The CDR3 DNA is TGCGCCAGCAGCCTCGGGACAGGCTCGAGCGACCAGCCCCAGCATTTT. Translating gives CASSLGTGSSDQPQHF.

V and J are TRBV7-9 and TRBJ1-3; D is uncertain. V was shortened by 11 bases and J by 0 bases, with 11 bases between the two germline ends. This CDR3 is 13 amino acids long. Germline V gene sequence: CDR1 SEHNR, CDR2 FQNEAQ (reference sequence). The CDR3 DNA reads as TGTGCCTGGGGAGGGTTCTCTGGAAACACCATATATTTT. Protein sequence: CAWGGFSGNTIYF.